The text below deals with one TCR beta chain. This specimen comes from a study of blood T cell repertoires in COVID-19. Study information: Specimens from acute and convalescent COVID-19 originated in the United States, Italy and Spain. The analysed material was cDNA or gDNA that came from T cells, B-cell-depleted T cells, or PBMCs.

In the authors' workflow: Reference gene primer amplification gave estimated nucleated cell counts. The protocol was immunoSEQ multiplex PCR, while the TCRdb copy is restricted to in-frame clones and leaves out a portion. V and J calls and clone size are those listed in that table; D and trimming were worked out from the DNA. The sample consists of about 170,000 clones, around 87% of them appearing once. This CDR3 comprises 12 residues. The V gene lost 5 bases and the J gene lost 8 bases, with 9 bases spanning the gap. In germline, CDR1 is LNHDA, CDR2 SQIVND (reference sequence). The chain links TRBV19 to TRBJ1-4; D gene uncertain. The source material was peripheral blood. This clonotype was obtained from a young man with active or convalescent COVID-19. CDR3 amino acids: CASSPREEKLFF. CDR3 DNA sequence: TGTGCCAGTAGTCCCCGTGAGGAAAAACTGTTTTTT.